This TCR beta chain was retrieved from a study of cytomegalovirus exposure and HLA in healthy donors. Researchers ran the PCR with 60 Vbeta and 13 Jbeta primers. Measured with immunoSEQ multiplex PCR; TCRdb has only the in-frame clones, and not every one. The sample consists of some 120,000 clones, 83% of them appearing once. V lost 5 bases, J lost 0 bases, and 9 bases lay in between. This CDR3 spans 14 amino acids. In germline, CDR1 is SEHNR, CDR2 FQNEAQ (reference sequence). The source is a woman between 40 and 55 years old in good health and CMV-seropositive. Sample: PBMCs. The chain has TRBV7-9 and TRBJ2-3; D call uncertain. The CDR3 spells CASSLHTSTDTQYF. The CDR3 DNA reads TGTGCCAGCAGCCTTCATACTAGCACAGATACGCAGTATTTT. The variable domain in full, with the rest retrieved from reference TRBV7-9 and TRBJ2-3, is DTGVSQNPRHKITKRGQNVTFRCDPISEHNRLYWYRQTLGQGPEFLTYFQNEAQLEKSRLLSDRFSAERPKGSFSTLEIQRTEQGDSAMYLCASSLHTSTDTQYFGPGTRLTVL.